This T cell receptor beta chain was found in a study of T-cell memory formation after mild COVID-19. Across the whole study: Clustering of TCRs was largely donor specific.

Study-wide points: Some clones that responded were present in memory (sampled pre-infection), which suggests cross-reactive memory joined. Clones shrinking from day 15 to 85 showed even CD4/CD8 mixes; later expanders tilted CD4+.

Concerning this clonotype itself: The target antigen is unknown.

Germline loops: CDR1 MNHEY, CDR2 SVGEGT. V lost 7 bases, J lost 4 bases, and 23 bases lay in between. This CDR3 is 16 amino acids long. Amplification by 5'RACE using constant-segment primers produced TCR alpha and TCR beta cDNA libraries that carried sample barcodes and UMIs. TCRdb reprocessed the 5' RACE reads via MiXCR and lists one record per CDR3 protein. The sample records roughly 100,000 distinct CDR3 sequences, around 16% being singletons. This sequence joins TRBV6-2 or TRBV6-3 and TRBJ2-7; possibly TRBD2 for D (6 bases). This sequence was found in a man aged 18 to 30 who had mild COVID-19 (a few samples of this study predate the infection). Cell type and time point are not known. The sequenced sample was PBMCs or a T cell subset sorted from them (not recorded which). CDR3 in amino acids: CASTIHPGRLGYEQYV. The DNA of the CDR3 is TGTGCCAGCACCATTCATCCGGGGCGACTAGGTTACGAGCAGTACGTC.